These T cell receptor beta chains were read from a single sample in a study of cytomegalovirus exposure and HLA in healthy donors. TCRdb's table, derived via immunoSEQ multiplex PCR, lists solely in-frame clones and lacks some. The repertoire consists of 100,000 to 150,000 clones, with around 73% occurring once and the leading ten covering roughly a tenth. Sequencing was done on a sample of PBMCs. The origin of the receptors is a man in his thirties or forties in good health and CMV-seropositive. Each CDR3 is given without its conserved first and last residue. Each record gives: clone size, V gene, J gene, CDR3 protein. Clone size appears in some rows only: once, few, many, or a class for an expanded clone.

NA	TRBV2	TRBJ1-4	ASSEGTGGAWEKLF
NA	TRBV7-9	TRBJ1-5	ASLQGSDQPQH
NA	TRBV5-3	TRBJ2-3	ARRGGSGSTDTQY
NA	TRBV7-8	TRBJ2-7	ASSSGTTFNYEQY
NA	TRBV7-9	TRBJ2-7	ASSSSAGAYEQY
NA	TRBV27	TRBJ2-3	ASSPGSGRAGDTQY
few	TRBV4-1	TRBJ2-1	ASSQKQGYNEQF
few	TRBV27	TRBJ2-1	ASSFGSDNEQF
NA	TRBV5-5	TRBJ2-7	ASSVQGTYEQY
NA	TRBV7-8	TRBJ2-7	ASSFGGRKGEQY
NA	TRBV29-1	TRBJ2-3	SRTRTSGSTDTQY
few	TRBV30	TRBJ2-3	AWSVVAGVTDTQY
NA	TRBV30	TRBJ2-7	AWKGTTILDEQY
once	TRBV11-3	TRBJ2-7	ASSFSGISSEQY
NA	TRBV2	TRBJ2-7	ASNEVAELRYEQY
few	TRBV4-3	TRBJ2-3	ASSQEGTHTDTQY
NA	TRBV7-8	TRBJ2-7	ASSLYGGTYEQY
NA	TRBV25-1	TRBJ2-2	ASSGRGGRTGELF
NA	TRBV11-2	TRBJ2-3	ASRLTESRFRTDTQY
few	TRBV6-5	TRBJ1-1	ASKRGQGGNTEAF
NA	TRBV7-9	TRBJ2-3	ASSDGRASTDTQY
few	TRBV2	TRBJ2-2	ASSENRGTGELF
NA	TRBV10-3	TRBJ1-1	AISNDRGRSTEAF
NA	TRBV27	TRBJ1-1	ASSRGLYRTMNTEAF
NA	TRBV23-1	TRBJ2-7	ASSQSSSLAGGASYEQY
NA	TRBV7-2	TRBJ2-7	ASSLGLAGAEQY
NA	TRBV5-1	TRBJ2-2	ASSPGTSGRNTGELF
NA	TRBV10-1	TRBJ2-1	ASSSNSRDEQF
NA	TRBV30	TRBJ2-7	AWRPRGPSYEQY
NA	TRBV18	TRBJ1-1	ASSPTGVDTEAF
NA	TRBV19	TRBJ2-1	ASSIVVQGEQF
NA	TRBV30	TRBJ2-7	AWRRPSGTYEQY
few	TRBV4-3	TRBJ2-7	ASSQDAGGPYEQY
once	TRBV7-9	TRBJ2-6	PSHSGANVLT
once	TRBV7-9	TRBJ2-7	ASSPRQGKAYEQY
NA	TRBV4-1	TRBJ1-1	ASSQDSRGTEAF
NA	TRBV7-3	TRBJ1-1	ASSLTGATEAF